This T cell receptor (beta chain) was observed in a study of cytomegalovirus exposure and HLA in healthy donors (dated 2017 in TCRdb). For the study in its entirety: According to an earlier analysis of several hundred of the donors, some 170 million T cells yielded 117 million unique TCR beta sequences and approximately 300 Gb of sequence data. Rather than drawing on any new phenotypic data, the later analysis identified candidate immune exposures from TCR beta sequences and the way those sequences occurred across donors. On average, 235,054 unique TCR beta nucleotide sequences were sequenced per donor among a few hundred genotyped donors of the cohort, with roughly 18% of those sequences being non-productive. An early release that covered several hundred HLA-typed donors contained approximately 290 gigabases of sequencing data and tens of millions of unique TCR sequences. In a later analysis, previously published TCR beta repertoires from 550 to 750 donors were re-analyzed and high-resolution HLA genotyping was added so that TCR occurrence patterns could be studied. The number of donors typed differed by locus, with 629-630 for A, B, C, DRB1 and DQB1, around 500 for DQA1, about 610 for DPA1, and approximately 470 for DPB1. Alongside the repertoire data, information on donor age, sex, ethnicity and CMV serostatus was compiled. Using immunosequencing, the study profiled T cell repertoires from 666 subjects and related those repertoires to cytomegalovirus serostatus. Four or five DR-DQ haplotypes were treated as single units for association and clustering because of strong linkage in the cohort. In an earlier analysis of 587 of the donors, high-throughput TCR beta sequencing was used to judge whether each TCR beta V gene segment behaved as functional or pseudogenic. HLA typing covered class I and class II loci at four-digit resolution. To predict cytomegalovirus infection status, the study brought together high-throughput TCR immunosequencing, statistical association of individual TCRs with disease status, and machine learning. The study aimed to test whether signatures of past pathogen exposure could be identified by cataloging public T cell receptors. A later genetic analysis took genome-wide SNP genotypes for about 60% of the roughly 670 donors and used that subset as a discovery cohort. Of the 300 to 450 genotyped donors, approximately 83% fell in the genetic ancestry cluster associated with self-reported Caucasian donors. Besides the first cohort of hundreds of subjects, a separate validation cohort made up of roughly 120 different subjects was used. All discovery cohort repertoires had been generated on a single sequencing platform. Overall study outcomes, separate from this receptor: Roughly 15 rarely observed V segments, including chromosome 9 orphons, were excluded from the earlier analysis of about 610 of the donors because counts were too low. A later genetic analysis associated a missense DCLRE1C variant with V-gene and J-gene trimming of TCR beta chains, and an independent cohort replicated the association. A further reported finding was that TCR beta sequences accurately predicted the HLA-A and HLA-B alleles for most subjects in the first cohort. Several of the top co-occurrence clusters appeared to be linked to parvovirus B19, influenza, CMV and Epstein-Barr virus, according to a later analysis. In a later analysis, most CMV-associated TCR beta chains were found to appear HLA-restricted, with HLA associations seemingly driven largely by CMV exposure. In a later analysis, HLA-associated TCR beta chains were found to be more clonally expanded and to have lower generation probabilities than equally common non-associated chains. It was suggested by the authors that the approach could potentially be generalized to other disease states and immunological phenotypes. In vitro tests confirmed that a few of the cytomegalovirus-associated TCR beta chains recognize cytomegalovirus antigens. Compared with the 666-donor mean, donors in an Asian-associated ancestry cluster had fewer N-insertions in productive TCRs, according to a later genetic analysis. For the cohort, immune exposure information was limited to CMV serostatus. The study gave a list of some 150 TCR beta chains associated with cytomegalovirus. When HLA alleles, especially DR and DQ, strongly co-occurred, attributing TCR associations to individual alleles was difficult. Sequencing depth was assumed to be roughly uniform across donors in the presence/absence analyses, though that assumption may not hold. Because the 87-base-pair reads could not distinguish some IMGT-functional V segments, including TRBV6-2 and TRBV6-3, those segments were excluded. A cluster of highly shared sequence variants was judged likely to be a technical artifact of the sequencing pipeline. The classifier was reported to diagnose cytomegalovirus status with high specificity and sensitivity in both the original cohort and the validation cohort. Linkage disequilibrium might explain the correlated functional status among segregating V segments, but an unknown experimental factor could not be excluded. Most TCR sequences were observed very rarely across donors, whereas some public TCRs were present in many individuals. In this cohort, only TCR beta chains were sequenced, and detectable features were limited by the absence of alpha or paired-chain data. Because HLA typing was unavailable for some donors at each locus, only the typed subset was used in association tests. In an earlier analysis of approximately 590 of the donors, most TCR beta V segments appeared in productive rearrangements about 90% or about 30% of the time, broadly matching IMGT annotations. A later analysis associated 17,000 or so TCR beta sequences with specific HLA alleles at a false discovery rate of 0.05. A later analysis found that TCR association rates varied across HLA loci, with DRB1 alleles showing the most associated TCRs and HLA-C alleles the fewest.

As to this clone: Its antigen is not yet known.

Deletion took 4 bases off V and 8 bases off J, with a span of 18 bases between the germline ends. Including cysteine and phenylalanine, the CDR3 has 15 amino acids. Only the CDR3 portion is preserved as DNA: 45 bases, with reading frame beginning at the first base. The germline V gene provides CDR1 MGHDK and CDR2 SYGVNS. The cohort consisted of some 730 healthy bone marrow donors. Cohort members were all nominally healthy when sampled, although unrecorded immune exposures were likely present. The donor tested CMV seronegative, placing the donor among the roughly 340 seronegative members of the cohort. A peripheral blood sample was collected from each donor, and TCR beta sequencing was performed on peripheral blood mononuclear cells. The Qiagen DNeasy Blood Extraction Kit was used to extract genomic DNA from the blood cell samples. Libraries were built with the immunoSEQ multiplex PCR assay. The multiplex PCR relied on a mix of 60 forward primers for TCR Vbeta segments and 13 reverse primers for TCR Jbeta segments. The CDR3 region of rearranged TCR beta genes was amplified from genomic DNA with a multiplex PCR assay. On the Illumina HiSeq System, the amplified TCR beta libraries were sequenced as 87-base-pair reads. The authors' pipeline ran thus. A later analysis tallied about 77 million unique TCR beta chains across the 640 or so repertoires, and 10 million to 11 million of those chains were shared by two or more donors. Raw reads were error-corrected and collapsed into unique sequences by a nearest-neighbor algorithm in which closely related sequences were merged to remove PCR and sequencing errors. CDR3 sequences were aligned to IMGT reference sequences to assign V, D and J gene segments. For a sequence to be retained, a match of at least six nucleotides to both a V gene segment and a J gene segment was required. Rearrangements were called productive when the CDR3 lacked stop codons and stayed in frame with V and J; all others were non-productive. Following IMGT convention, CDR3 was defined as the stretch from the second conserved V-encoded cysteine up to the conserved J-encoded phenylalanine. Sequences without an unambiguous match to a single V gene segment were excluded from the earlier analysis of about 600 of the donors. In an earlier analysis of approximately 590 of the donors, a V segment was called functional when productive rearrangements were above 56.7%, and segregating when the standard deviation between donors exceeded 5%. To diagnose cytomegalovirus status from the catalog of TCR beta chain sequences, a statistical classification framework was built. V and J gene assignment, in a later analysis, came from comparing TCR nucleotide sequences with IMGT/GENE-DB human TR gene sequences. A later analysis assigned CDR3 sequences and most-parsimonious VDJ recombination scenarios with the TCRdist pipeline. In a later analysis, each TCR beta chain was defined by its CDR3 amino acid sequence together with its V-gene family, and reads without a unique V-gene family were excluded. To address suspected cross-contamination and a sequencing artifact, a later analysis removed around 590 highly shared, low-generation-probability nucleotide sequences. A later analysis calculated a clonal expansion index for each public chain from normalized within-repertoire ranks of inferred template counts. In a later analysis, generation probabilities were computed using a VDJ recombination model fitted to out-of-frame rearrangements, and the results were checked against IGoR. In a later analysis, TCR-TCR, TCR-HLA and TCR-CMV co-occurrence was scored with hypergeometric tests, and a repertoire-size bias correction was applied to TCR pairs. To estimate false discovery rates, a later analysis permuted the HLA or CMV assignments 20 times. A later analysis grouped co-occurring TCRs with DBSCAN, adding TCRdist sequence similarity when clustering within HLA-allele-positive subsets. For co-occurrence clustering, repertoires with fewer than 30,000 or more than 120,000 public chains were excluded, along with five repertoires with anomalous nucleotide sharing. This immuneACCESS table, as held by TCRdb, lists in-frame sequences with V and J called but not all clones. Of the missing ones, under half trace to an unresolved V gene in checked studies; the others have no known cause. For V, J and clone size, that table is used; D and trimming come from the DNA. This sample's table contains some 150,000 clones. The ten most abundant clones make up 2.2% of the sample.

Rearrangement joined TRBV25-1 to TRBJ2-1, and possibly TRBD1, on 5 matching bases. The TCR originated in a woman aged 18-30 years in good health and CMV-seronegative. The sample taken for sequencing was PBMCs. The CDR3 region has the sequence CASSGLTGDPDEQFF. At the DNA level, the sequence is TGTGCCAGCAGTGGGTTAACAGGAGATCCGGATGAGCAGTTCTTC. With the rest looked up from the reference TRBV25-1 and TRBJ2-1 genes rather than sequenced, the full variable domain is EADIYQTPRYLVIGTGKKITLECSQTMGHDKMYWYQQDPGMELHLIHYSYGVNSTEKGDLSSESTVSRIRTEHFPLTLESARPSHTSQYLCASSGLTGDPDEQFFGPGTRLTVL.